This TCR beta chain is from a study of STAT5B mutations in CD4+ large granular lymphocyte leukemia. Overall study results and limits: 8/27 top patient clones versus 2/35 control clones were TRBV06-family. CD4-sorted patient repertoires seemed more clonal than healthy CD4+ repertoires.

The CDR3 is 17 amino acids. V lost 6 bases and J lost 8, with 26 bases in between. The V gene's germline CDR1 is SNHLY and CDR2 FYNNEI. This was a survey-level run. Authors' data handling: Productive clonotypes were detectable down to 2.59 x 10-5 frequency. Only in-frame clones appear in the TCRdb table, and some are missing; sequencing was by immunoSEQ multiplex PCR. From that table come the V and J calls and clone size; the DNA was used to work out D and trimming. Here the sample spans approximately 40,000 clones, around 81% being singletons. In this sample, this clone is medium-sized (0.01 to 0.1%). Its antigen is unidentified.

Sequencing input: CD4+ T cells from blood buffy coats. The V gene is TRBV2, the J gene TRBJ2-1, with D perhaps given as TRBD1 or TRBD2 (5 bases each). The TCR was taken from a human donor in good health. This CDR3 reads CASSRDTGTPQSDEQFF. The CDR3 DNA sequence: TGTGCCAGCAGCAGGGATACCGGGACGCCCCAATCGGATGAGCAGTTCTTC.